This section outlines one T cell receptor beta chain sequence together with its context. The antigen is not known. The CDR3 sequence is 16 residues long. The trim removed 4 bases at V and 2 bases at J, leaving 11 bases unmatched. Sequenced by immunoSEQ multiplex PCR; TCRdb stores in-frame clones only, minus some. This table holds 45,000 to 55,000 clones, around 75% found once. Exposure to brentuximab vedotin varied, and each patient had relapsed following autologous stem cell transplantation. The record originates from a study of PD-1 blockade in classical Hodgkin lymphoma. Whole-study results and caveats: Newly diagnosed and completely responding patients shared comparable baseline diversity. Unlike CD8+ TCR diversity, which did not rise significantly by C4D1, CD4+ TCR diversity did. Reported findings placed baseline TCR diversity lower in newly diagnosed patients (compared with healthy donors).

The TCR sequence derives from a human donor with classical Hodgkin lymphoma. V and J are TRBV7-1 and TRBJ2-7; 7 positions agree with TRBD2. TRBV7-1 is an ORF, and what it does is uncertain. The source material was peripheral blood mononuclear cells (PBMCs), sampled before the second cycle of nivolumab. DNA for the CDR3: TGTGCCAGCAGCTTAGAGGGCGGGAGACGGCCCTACGAGCAGTACTTC. Residues: CASSLEGGRRPYEQYF.